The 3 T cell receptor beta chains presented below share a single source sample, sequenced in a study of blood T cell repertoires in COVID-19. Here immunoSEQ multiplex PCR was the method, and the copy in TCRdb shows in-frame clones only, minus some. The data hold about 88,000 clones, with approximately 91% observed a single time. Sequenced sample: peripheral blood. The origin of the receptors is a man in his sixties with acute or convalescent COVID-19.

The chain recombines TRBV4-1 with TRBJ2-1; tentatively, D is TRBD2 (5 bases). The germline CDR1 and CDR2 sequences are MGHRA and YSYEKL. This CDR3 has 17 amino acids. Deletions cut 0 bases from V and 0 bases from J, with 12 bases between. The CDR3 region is CASSQESGLSSYNEQFF. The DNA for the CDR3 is TGCGCCAGCAGCCAAGAGAGCGGTTTAAGCTCCTACAATGAGCAGTTCTTC.

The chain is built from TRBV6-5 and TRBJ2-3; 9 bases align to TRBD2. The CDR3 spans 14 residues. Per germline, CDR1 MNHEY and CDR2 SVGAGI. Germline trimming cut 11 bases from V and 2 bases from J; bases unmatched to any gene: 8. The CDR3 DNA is TGTGCCGGTGAGACTAGCGGCTACACAGATACGCAGTATTTT. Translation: CAGETSGYTDTQYF.

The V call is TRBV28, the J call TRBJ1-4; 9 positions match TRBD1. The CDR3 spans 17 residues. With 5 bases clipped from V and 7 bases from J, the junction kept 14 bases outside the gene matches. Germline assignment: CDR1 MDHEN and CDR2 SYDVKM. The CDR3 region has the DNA TGTGCCAGCAGTCCCCCCGGCCTACAGGGGGCTGTTGAAAAACTGTTTTTT. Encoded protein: CASSPPGLQGAVEKLFF.